Described below is a single T cell receptor (beta chain) sequence and its context. Trimming stripped 5 bases from V and 0 bases from J, with 5 bases between. CDR1 is LGHNA, CDR2 YNFKEQ, per germline. The CDR3 is made up of 14 amino acids. The record originates from a study of control samples from healthy donors and cancer patients. The protocol was immunoSEQ multiplex PCR, while the TCRdb copy is restricted to in-frame clones and leaves out a portion. Of over 150,000 clones in the sample, under 95% were seen once. The receptor's source is a young woman in good health. The sequenced material came from blood. This chain joins TRBV4-2 and TRBJ2-6; D is undetermined. This chain's CDR3 is CASSTDSGANVLTF. The CDR3 nucleotides are TGTGCCAGCAGCACGGACTCTGGGGCCAACGTCCTGACTTTC.